One and the same sample provided the 30 T cell receptor beta chains below, sequenced in a study of cytomegalovirus exposure and HLA in healthy donors. Data came from immunoSEQ multiplex PCR; TCRdb stores just in-frame clones and leaves some out. Of 200,000 to 250,000 clones detected, approximately 87% appear once; the ten largest clones hold about 6%. Material: PBMCs. These receptors were taken from a woman aged 18-35 years in good health and CMV-seronegative.

V and J are TRBV5-8 and TRBJ1-6; D gene uncertain. Between the trimmed V and J ends, which lost 4 bases and 6 bases, there was a span of 8 bases. Germline V lookup: CDR1 SGHTS, CDR2 YDEGEE. The CDR3 extends over 13 amino acids. CDR3 in amino acids: CASSPELNSPLHF. The CDR3 coding sequence is TGTGCCAGCAGCCCGGAACTTAATTCACCCCTCCACTTT.

The chain recombines TRBV18 with TRBJ2-5; D is ambiguous. Germline V CDR1 and CDR2: KGHSH, LQKENI. V lost 4 bases, J lost 2 bases, and 2 bases lay in between. The CDR3 loop spans 11 amino acids. CDR3 DNA sequence: TGTGCCAGCTCACTTCAAGAGACCCAGTACTTC. This sequence encodes CASSLQETQYF.

Note on this clone: Since the CDR3 does not end with the conserved phenylalanine or tryptophan, this likely comes from a read error. No DNA is shown, since the ends of the CDR3 on it are uncertain; the CDR3 is the one TCRdb lists. The V call is TRBV6-1, the J call TRBJ2-7. Germline CDR1 reads MNHNS; CDR2 reads SASEGT. From its first to its last residue, the CDR3 has 11 amino acids. The CDR3 is CASGVTHLRAA.

The V and J genes are TRBV28 and TRBJ1-5, with D hard to call. Trimming took off 3 bases at V and 4 bases at J, with 4 bases between the two ends. This CDR3 comprises 12 residues. Per germline, CDR1 MDHEN and CDR2 SYDVKM. Here the CDR3 reads CASSFGNQPQHF. The CDR3 coding sequence is TGTGCCAGCAGTTTCGGTAATCAGCCCCAGCATTTT.

The chain uses TRBV29-1 and TRBJ1-2, with a weak D call TRBD1 (5 bases). The V end lost 7 bases, the J end lost 6 bases, and 15 bases lay between the germline ends. This CDR3 is built from 12 residues. Per the germline V gene, CDR1 is SQVTM and CDR2 is ANQGSEA. CDR3 sequence (DNA): TGCAGCGCGAGGCAGGGTGACGATGGCTACACCTTC. This gives the protein CSARQGDDGYTF.

V usage is TRBV9 and J usage is TRBJ2-7, with 7 bases that match TRBD1. V lost 3 bases to trimming and J lost 2 bases; unmatched junction nucleotides: 5. The CDR3 is 14 residues long. CDR1 SGDLS and CDR2 YYNGEE come from the germline V gene. In DNA form, the CDR3 reads TGTGCCAGCAGCGCGACAGGGACAGCCTACGAGCAGTACTTC. It specifies CASSATGTAYEQYF.

The rearrangement uses TRBV29-1 and TRBJ1-1; D not certain. Deletions cut 7 bases from V and 4 bases from J, with 22 bases between. From germline, CDR1 is SQVTM and CDR2 ANQGSEA. This CDR3 has 15 residues. In DNA, the CDR3 is TGCAGCGCCACCGGTGGCGGCGTCTTGGGCACTGAAGCTTTCTTT. Amino acids: CSATGGGVLGTEAFF.

This rearrangement joins TRBV25-1 to TRBJ1-1; D possibly corresponds to TRBD1 (6 bases). The CDR3 is 15 amino acids. The ends were cut back, 3 bases at V and 7 bases at J, with 18 bases in the middle. The germline CDR1 and CDR2 sequences are MGHDK and SYGVNS. The CDR3 coding sequence is TGTGCCAGCAGTGACGGTGTGTCGGGGGCTAGTGAAGCTTTCTTT. Translation: CASSDGVSGASEAFF.

There are a few counts of this clone. The CDR3 nucleotides read TGCGCCAGCACCGACCGGGATGGTCTTTACAATGAGCAGTTCTTC. Amino acids: CASTDRDGLYNEQFF. The V call is TRBV5-1, the J call TRBJ2-1, with D possibly TRBD2 on 5 matching bases. The length of the CDR3 is 15 residues. Germline-derived CDR1 and CDR2 are SGHRS and YFSETQ. The V and J ends lost 6 bases and 4 bases respectively, with 17 bases between them.

The chain uses TRBV27 and TRBJ2-1; 14 bases align to TRBD2. Trimming took 5 bases from V and 0 from J; bases not matched to a gene: 12. Germline lookup yields CDR1 MNHEY and CDR2 SMNVEV (reference sequence). The CDR3 loop spans 20 amino acids. The CDR3 protein is CASSPGEGLAGATSYNEQFF. The CDR3 nucleotides are TGTGCCAGCAGTCCCGGGGAGGGACTAGCGGGAGCTACCTCCTACAATGAGCAGTTCTTC.

V usage is TRBV5-6 and J usage is TRBJ2-1, with 8 bases fitting TRBD2. The germline V gene has CDR1 SGHDT and CDR2 YYEEEE. The length of the CDR3 is 15 residues. V lost 2 bases and J lost 4; bases outside the gene matches: 5. The DNA for the CDR3 is TGTGCCAGCAGCTTCCAAACTAGCGGTTACAATGAGCAGTTCTTC. Amino acids: CASSFQTSGYNEQFF. The full variable domain, rest sourced from reference TRBV5-6 and TRBJ2-1, is DAGVTQSPTHLIKTRGQQVTLRCSPKSGHDTVSWYQQALGQGPQFIFQYYEEEERQRGNFPDRFSGHQFPNYSSELNVNALLLGDSALYLCASSFQTSGYNEQFFGPGTRLTVL.

The chain is built from TRBV13 and TRBJ2-2; 7 bases line up with TRBD1. This CDR3 has 15 residues. Per the germline V gene, CDR1 is PRHDT and CDR2 is FYEKMQ (reference sequence). J lost 1 base, V lost 6 bases, and 5 bases had no gene match. CDR3 in DNA: TGTGCCAGCAGTGCCAGGGGGAAGAACACCGGGGAGCTGTTTTTT. This gives the protein CASSARGKNTGELFF.

The rearrangement joins TRBV5-4 to TRBJ1-1; 7 nucleotides match TRBD1. Trimming at V came to 0 bases and at J to 1 base, leaving 12 bases not matched to a gene. The CDR3 length is 18 residues. The germline V gene has CDR1 SGHNT and CDR2 YYREEE (reference sequence). The CDR3 coding sequence is TGTGCCAGCAGCTTGGCTGTTTTCCCGGGACAGCGGAACACTGAAGCTTTCTTT. Amino acids: CASSLAVFPGQRNTEAFF.

This clone came up once. The CDR3 spells CASSEPRASGRDNEQFF. In DNA form, the CDR3 reads TGTGCCAGCAGTGAACCAAGGGCTAGCGGGAGGGATAATGAGCAGTTCTTC. V gene TRBV2 combines with J gene TRBJ2-1, with 12 nucleotides matching TRBD2. The CDR3 is 17 amino acids. V dropped 2 bases and J dropped 7; count of bases not matched to a gene: 9. Germline V gene sequence: CDR1 SNHLY, CDR2 FYNNEI.

The chain combines TRBV28 with TRBJ2-7; D remains unclear. The germline gives CDR1 MDHEN, CDR2 SYDVKM. This CDR3 spans 14 amino acids. Trimming left V 3 bases short and J 2 bases short, with 11 bases between. Here the CDR3 DNA reads TGTGCCAGCAGTTTGCAACCTCCCGCCTACGAGCAGTACTTC. Its protein is CASSLQPPAYEQYF.

The chain uses TRBV28 and TRBJ1-2; tentative D call: TRBD1 (5 bases). This CDR3 is built from 12 residues. The V end was cut by 7 bases, the J end by 3 bases, with 9 bases between. Germline V gene sequence: CDR1 MDHEN, CDR2 SYDVKM. The CDR3 reads CASTGVYYGYTF. CDR3 nucleotide sequence: TGTGCCAGCACGGGGGTATACTATGGCTACACCTTC.

The V call is TRBV7-3, the J call TRBJ2-1; no firm D call. V lost 4 bases to trimming and J lost 5 bases, with 6 bases between them. Germline lookup yields CDR1 SGHTA and CDR2 FQGTGA. The CDR3 has 12 amino acids. The CDR3 nucleotides are TGTGCCAGCAGCTCCGTAGACAATGAGCAGTTCTTC. Amino acid sequence: CASSSVDNEQFF. Together with reference TRBV7-3 and TRBJ2-1, the CDR3 gives the full variable domain: GAGVSQTPSNKVTEKGKYVELRCDPISGHTALYWYRQSLGQGPEFLIYFQGTGAADDSGLPNDRFFAVRPEGSVSTLKIQRTERGDSAVYLCASSSVDNEQFFGPGTRLTVL.

The J gene is TRBJ1-2, the V gene TRBV7-8, with D uncertain. CDR1 SGHVS and CDR2 FQNEAQ come from the germline V gene. Trimming removed 3 bases at V and 1 base at J, with 9 bases between. The CDR3 covers 14 residues. CDR3 DNA sequence: TGTGCCAGCAGCTTTGGCAGTTATAACTATGGCTACACCTTC. It codes for CASSFGSYNYGYTF.

This clone came up many times. The V and J genes are TRBV13 and TRBJ2-7; 10 bases map to TRBD1. J lost 5 bases, V lost 5 bases, and 9 bases had no gene match. Germline loops: CDR1 PRHDT, CDR2 FYEKMQ (reference sequence). The CDR3 is made up of 15 amino acids. The CDR3, as DNA: TGTGCCAGCAGCACGAGGGACAGGGGTTGGGACGAGCAGTACTTC. Translated: CASSTRDRGWDEQYF.

This rearrangement joins TRBV5-1 to TRBJ2-1; D remains unclear. This CDR3 has 13 amino acids. V shed 3 bases and J shed 1 base, with 5 bases lying between them. Germline lookup yields CDR1 SGHRS and CDR2 YFSETQ. The CDR3 DNA reads as TGCGCCAGCAGCTCTGGGTCCTACAATGAGCAGTTCTTC. It encodes CASSSGSYNEQFF.

V and J are TRBV28 and TRBJ1-2, with unresolved D. CDR1 and CDR2 (germline): MDHEN, SYDVKM. V dropped 6 bases and J dropped 1 base, with 3 bases sitting between them. CDR3 length: 11 amino acids. CDR3 amino acids: CASSHNYGYTF. As DNA, the CDR3 is TGTGCCAGCAGCCATAACTATGGCTACACCTTC.

V and J are TRBV5-1 and TRBJ2-1; D is undetermined. The CDR3 is 13 amino acids. With 4 bases removed from V and 0 bases from J, the gap between germline ends came to 5 bases. From germline, CDR1 is SGHRS and CDR2 YFSETQ. The CDR3 region is CASSASSYNEQFF. The CDR3 DNA reads TGCGCCAGCAGCGCCAGCTCCTACAATGAGCAGTTCTTC.

V usage is TRBV30 and J usage is TRBJ1-1, with TRBD1 as a possible D gene (5 bases). The CDR3 covers 13 residues. V lost 5 bases and J lost 4, with 14 bases in between. The germline V gene encodes CDR1 GTSNPN and CDR2 SVGIG (reference sequence). CDR3 sequence reads: CAWGRGGGTEAFF. CDR3 DNA sequence: TGTGCCTGGGGTAGGGGCGGGGGCACTGAAGCTTTCTTT. Looking up the rest from reference TRBV30 and TRBJ1-1 gives the full variable domain: SQTIHQWPATLVQPVGSPLSLECTVEGTSNPNLYWYRQAAGRGLQLLFYSVGIGQISSEVPQNLSASRPQDRQFILSSKKLLLSDSGFYLCAWGRGGGTEAFFGQGTRLTVV.

The chain links TRBV20-1 to TRBJ1-2; D unclear. V was clipped by 3 bases and J by 6 bases, with 8 bases between them. This CDR3 region has 11 residues. Looked up from germline, CDR1 is DFQATT and CDR2 is SNEGSKA (reference sequence). CDR3 sequence: CSASGGNGYTF. In DNA, the CDR3 is TGCAGTGCTAGTGGAGGGAATGGCTACACCTTC.

The V and J genes are TRBV5-1 and TRBJ2-7; D gene ambiguous. The ends were cut back, 0 bases at V and 2 bases at J, with 12 bases in the middle. CDR1 is SGHRS, CDR2 YFSETQ, per germline. CDR3 length: 15 amino acids. CDR3 region: CASSLADVPTYEQYF. In DNA, the CDR3 is TGCGCCAGCAGCTTGGCCGACGTACCCACCTACGAGCAGTACTTC.

This chain links TRBV14 with TRBJ2-3; no firm D call. Germline V gives CDR1 SGHDN, CDR2 FVKESK. V was cut by 4 bases and J by 3 bases, with 17 bases left in between. CDR3 length equals 16 residues. The CDR3 nucleotides are TGTGCCAGCAGCCGGAAGTTGGCTATTAATACAGATACGCAGTATTTT. It specifies CASSRKLAINTDTQYF.

The J gene is TRBJ1-5, the V gene TRBV4-1; 7 nucleotides line up with TRBD1. J gave up 6 bases and V 4 bases, and 9 bases lay outside the gene matches. Germline CDR1 is MGHRA and CDR2 is YSYEKL. The CDR3 loop spans 15 amino acids. The CDR3 is CASSLFDRDGQPQHF. In nucleotides, the CDR3 is TGCGCCAGCAGCCTTTTTGACAGGGACGGTCAGCCCCAGCATTTT.

The rearrangement links TRBV15 to TRBJ2-2, with a possible D match to TRBD2 (6 bases). Germline V gene lookup returns CDR1 LNHNV and CDR2 YYDKDF (reference sequence). This CDR3 is 14 amino acids long. The V end lost 0 bases, the J end lost 5 bases, and 7 bases lay between the germline ends. In nucleotides, the CDR3 is TGTGCCACCAGCAGAGAGGCGGGGACCGGGGAGCTGTTTTTT. Its translation: CATSREAGTGELFF.

CDR3 coding DNA: TGTGCCAGCAGCCTATCCGACAGGGAAGAGACCCAGTACTTC. Its protein product is CASSLSDREETQYF. The chain employs TRBV7-6 and TRBJ2-5; 7 bases agree with TRBD1. The CDR3 loop spans 14 amino acids. Germline CDR1 SGHVS, CDR2 FNYEAQ. The junction had 6 bases not matched to a gene; V was cut back by 5 bases and J by 3 bases.

This clone was seen just once. This chain uses TRBV6-5 with TRBJ1-4; possibly TRBD1 for D (5 bases). Germline V gene data show CDR1 as MNHEY and CDR2 as SVGAGI. V lost 4 bases, J lost 7 bases, and 13 bases lay in between. CDR3 length: 14 amino acids. In DNA, the CDR3 is TGTGCCAGCAGTTCCATGGCAGGGAGTGAAAAACTGTTTTTT. Translated: CASSSMAGSEKLFF.